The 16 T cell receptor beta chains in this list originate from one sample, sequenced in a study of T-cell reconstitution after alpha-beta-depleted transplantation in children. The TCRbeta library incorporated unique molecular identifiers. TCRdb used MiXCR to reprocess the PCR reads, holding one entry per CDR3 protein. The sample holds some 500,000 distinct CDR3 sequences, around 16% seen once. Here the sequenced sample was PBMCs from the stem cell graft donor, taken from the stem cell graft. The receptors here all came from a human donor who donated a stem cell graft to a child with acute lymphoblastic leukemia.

The CDR3: CASSPPIADPQDTQYF. The CDR3 nucleotides read TGTGCCAGCAGCCCCCCCATAGCGGATCCCCAAGATACGCAGTATTTT. The chain joins TRBV12-3 or TRBV12-4 to TRBJ2-3; D might be TRBD2 (6 bases). The CDR3 covers 16 residues. The V end lost 6 bases, the J end lost 5 bases, and 21 bases lay between the germline ends.

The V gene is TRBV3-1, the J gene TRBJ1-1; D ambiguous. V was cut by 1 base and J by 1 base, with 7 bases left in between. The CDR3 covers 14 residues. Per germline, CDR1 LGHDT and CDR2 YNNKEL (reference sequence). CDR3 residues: CASSQGVGNTEAFF. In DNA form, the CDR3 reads TGTGCCAGCAGCCAAGGGGTGGGGAACACTGAAGCTTTCTTT.

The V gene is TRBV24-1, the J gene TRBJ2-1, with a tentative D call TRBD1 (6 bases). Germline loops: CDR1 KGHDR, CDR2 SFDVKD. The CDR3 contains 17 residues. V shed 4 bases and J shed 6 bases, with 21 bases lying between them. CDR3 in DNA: TGTGCCACCAGTGACCTGGAGACTCAGGGGACCCCCAATGAGCAGTTCTTC. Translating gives CATSDLETQGTPNEQFF.

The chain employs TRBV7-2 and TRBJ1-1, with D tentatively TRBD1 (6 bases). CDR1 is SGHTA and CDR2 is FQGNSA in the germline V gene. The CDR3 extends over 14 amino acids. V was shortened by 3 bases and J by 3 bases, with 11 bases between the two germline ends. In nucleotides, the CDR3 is TGTGCCAGCAGCTTCAAGGGGGGCTACACTGAAGCTTTCTTT. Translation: CASSFKGGYTEAFF.

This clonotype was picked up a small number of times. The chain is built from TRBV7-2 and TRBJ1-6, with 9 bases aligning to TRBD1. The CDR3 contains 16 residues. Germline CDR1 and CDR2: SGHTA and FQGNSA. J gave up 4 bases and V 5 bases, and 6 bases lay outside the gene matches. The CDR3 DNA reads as TGTGCCAGCAGCCCCTCGGGACAGGGATATAATTCACCCCTCCACTTT. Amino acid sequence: CASSPSGQGYNSPLHF.

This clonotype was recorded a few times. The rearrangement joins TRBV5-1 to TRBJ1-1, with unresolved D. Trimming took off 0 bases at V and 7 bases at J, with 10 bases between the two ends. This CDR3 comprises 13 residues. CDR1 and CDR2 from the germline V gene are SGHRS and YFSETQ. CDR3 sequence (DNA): TGCGCCAGCAGCTTGGAGTTAACATATGAAGCTTTCTTT. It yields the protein CASSLELTYEAFF. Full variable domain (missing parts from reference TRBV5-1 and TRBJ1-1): KAGVTQTPRYLIKTRGQQVTLSCSPISGHRSVSWYQQTPGQGLQFLFEYFSETQRNKGNFPGRFSGRQFSNSRSEMNVSTLELGDSALYLCASSLELTYEAFFGQGTRLTVV.

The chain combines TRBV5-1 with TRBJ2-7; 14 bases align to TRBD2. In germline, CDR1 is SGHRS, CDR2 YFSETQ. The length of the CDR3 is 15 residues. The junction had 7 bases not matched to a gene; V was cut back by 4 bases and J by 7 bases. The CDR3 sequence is CASSLGTSGSFEQYF. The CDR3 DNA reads TGCGCCAGCAGCCTGGGGACTAGCGGGAGCTTTGAGCAGTACTTC.

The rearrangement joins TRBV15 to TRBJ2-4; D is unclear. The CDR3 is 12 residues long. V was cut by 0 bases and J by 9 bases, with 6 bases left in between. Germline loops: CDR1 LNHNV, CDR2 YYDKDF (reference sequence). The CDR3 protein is CATSRDMGIQYF. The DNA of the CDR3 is TGTGCCACCAGCAGAGATATGGGCATTCAGTACTTC. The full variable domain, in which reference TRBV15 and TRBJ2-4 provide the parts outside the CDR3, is DAMVIQNPRYQVTQFGKPVTLSCSQTLNHNVMYWYQQKSSQAPKLLFHYYDKDFNNEADTPDNFQSRRPNTSFCFLDIRSPGLGDTAMYLCATSRDMGIQYFGAGTRLSVL.

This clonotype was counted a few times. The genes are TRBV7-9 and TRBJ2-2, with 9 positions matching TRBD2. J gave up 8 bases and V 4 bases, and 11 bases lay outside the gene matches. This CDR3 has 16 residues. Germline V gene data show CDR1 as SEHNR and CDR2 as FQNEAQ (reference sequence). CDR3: CASSSWTSEDSGELFF. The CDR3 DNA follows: TGTGCCAGCAGCTCGTGGACTAGCGAAGACAGTGGGGAGCTGTTTTTT.

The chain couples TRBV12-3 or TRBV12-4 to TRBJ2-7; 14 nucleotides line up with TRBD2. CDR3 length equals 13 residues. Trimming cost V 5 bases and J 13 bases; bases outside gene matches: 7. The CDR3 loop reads CASSPGTSGSRYF. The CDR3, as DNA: TGTGCCAGCAGTCCCGGGACTAGCGGGAGCCGTTACTTC.

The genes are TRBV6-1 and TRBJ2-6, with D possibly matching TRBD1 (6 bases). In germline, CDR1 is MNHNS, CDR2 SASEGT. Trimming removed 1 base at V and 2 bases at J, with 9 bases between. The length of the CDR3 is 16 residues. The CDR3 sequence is CASSEEGGTGANVLTF. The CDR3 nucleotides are TGTGCCAGCAGTGAAGAAGGGGGAACTGGGGCCAACGTCCTGACTTTC.

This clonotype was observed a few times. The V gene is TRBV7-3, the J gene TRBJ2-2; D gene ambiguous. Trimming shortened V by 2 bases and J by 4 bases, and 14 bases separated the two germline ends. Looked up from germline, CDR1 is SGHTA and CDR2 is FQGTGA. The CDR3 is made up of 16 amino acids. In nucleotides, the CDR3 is TGTGCCAGCAGCTTAGCTCTCGGGCGGTCCACCGGGGAGCTGTTTTTT. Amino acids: CASSLALGRSTGELFF.

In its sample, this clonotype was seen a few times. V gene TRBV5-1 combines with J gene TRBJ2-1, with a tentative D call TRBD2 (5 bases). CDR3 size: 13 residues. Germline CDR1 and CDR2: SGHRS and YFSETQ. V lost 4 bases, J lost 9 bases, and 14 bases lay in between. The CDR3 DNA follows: TGCGCCAGCAGCCGGGCGGGCGCTCCTGAGCAGTTCTTC. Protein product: CASSRAGAPEQFF.

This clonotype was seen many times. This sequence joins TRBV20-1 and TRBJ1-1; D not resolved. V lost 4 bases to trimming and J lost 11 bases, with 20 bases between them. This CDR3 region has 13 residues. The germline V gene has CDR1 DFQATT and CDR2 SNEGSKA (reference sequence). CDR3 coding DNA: TGCAGTGCTATCACCACAGTAAGTGTCGTGGCTTTCTTT. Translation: CSAITTVSVVAFF.

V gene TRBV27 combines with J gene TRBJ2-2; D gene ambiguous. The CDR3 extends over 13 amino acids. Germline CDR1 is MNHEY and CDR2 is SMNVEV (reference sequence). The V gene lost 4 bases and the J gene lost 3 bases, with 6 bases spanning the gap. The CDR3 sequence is CASSSPDTGELFF. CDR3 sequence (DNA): TGTGCCAGCAGTTCCCCAGACACCGGGGAGCTGTTTTTT.

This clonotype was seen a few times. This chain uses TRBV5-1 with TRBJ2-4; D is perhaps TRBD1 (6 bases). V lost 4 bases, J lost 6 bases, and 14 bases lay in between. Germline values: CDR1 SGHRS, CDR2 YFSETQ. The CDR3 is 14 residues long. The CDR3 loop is CASSLQGSGNIQYF. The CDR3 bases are TGCGCCAGCAGCCTACAGGGATCTGGAAACATTCAGTACTTC. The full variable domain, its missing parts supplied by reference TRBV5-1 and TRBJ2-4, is KAGVTQTPRYLIKTRGQQVTLSCSPISGHRSVSWYQQTPGQGLQFLFEYFSETQRNKGNFPGRFSGRQFSNSRSEMNVSTLELGDSALYLCASSLQGSGNIQYFGAGTRLSVL.